This T cell receptor (beta chain) was identified during a study of shared clonotypes between healthy human individuals. Whole-study findings and limits: Naive CD4 clonotype sharing across a handful of donors was approximately 5.2%.

About this clone itself: The target antigen is unknown.

V lost 0 bases, J lost 4 bases, and 13 bases lay in between. This CDR3 comprises 15 residues. CDR1 and CDR2 (germline): LNHNV, YYDKDF (reference sequence). The authors ran the assay at deep level. TCRdb's copy holds only in-frame clones and misses some; the assay was immunoSEQ multiplex PCR. The sample lists some 2,500,000 clones; approximately 94% were seen once. This TCR was sampled from a man between 18 and 29 years old in good health. Some clones in this sample may be carry-over from other donors' samples. V usage is TRBV15 and J usage is TRBJ2-7, with a weak D call TRBD2 (5 bases). Sample: naive CD4+ T cells from PBMCs. Subset indicated: CD45RA+ positively selected. CDR3 protein: CATSRDLFGNYEQYF. The CDR3 DNA reads as TGTGCCACCAGCAGAGATCTGTTCGGGAATTACGAGCAGTACTTC.